This T cell receptor beta chain was found in a study of blood T cell repertoires in COVID-19 (dated by TCRdb to 2020 to 2022). Background for the entire study: Collaborator samples came from the United States, Italy and Spain and covered acute and convalescent phases of COVID-19. Deeply sampled blood TCRbeta repertoires from subjects exposed to, actively infected with, or recovered from COVID-19 were included in the dataset. Samples were obtained from the ongoing ImmuneRACE study (first 160 participants) and from 1,254 subjects provided by 6 global collaborators. The prospective study material was composed of cDNA or gDNA derived from T cells, B-cell-depleted T cells, or PBMCs. Where available, HLA class I and class II types were taken from metadata supplied by the sample provider and were not determined by assay-based typing. The repertoires were released in a freely available public database meant as a resource for research on the immune response to SARS-CoV-2. The sample metadata nearly always contained a de-identified subject ID, COVID-19 status, age in years and sex.

TCRbeta CDR3 regions were amplified from genomic DNA using the immunoSEQ Assay, a bias-controlled multiplex PCR. For the original study's pipeline: Within the assay, amplification of reference gene primers was used to estimate how many nucleated cells each sample contained. To quantify the absolute abundance of each unique TCRbeta CDR3 rearrangement, sequence reads were collapsed and filtered. For each sample, productive Simpson clonality was calculated by taking the square root of Simpson's diversity index across productive rearrangements. TCRdb retrieved this table from immuneACCESS and kept in-frame rearrangements only. Not all clones are present; in checked studies, unresolved V genes account for under half, and no reason is known for the remainder. The V and J calls and the clone size are those of that table, but D and trimming were determined from the DNA. This sample gives more than 150,000 clones in total; around four fifths of them show up just once. In total, the top ten clones hold 10% to 15% of the sample.

Participants in the prospective study were enrolled through a virtual design, were aged about 18 to 89 years, and lived in approximately 24 United States geographic areas. In the prospective study, cohorts were assigned on the basis of participant-reported clinical history obtained from a screening survey and a study questionnaire. Recovered participants in ImmuneRACE Cohort 3 were defined by two consecutive negative NP/OP PCR tests, clearance by a healthcare professional, or resolution of symptoms. In the prospective study, mobile phlebotomists collected whole blood, serum and a nasopharyngeal or oropharyngeal swab from each participant. Participants in the prospective study had the option to provide additional blood draws and questionnaires over a roughly 2-month period. Before DNA extraction, prospective study blood samples were shipped either frozen or at room temperature. This clone was counted a single time. Its target antigen remains unknown. The input lacks base qualities; no much larger clone sits a single base away.

The CDR3 starts with the cysteine, ends with the phenylalanine, and has 16 residues. Only CDR3 DNA is held: 48 bases, read in frame from base 1. Trimmed from V: 5 bases; trimmed from J: 1 base; junction bases lacking a gene match: 11. CDR1 and CDR2, looked up from the germline V gene, are SGHTA and FQGNSA. The paper's findings and limits, for the study overall: Clinical and demographic metadata were provided uncurated, with the amount varying by source and participant.

The rearranged chain carries TRBV7-2 and TRBJ2-7, with 7 junctional bases fitting TRBD2. Specimen: PBMCs or T cells enriched from blood (not recorded which). The TCR was taken from a woman between 55 and 75 years old who had recovered from COVID-19. The CDR3 protein: CASSLRMGEGSYEQYF. Read as DNA, the sequence is TGTGCCAGCAGCCTGAGGATGGGGGAGGGTTCCTACGAGCAGTACTTC.